This note documents a single T cell receptor beta chain sequence. These data originate in a study of blood T cell repertoires in COVID-19. Study background: There were acute and convalescent COVID-19 samples, and they came from the United States, Italy and Spain. Nucleic acid was either cDNA or gDNA, and it came from T cells, B-cell-depleted T cells, or PBMCs.

Under the authors' procedure: Amplification with reference gene primers provided the estimates of nucleated cell counts. The data were produced by immunoSEQ multiplex PCR, yet TCRdb's version contains in-frame clones alone and is incomplete. That table furnishes V, J and clone size, whereas the DNA furnished D and trimming. The data show approximately 140,000 clones, with 70% to 90% seen just once and less than 3.5% held by the top ten. After removal of 0 bases from V and 4 bases from J, the junction contained 6 bases not matched to a gene. The CDR3 extends over 15 amino acids. CDR1 SGHRS and CDR2 YFSETQ come from the germline V gene.

The sequence came from a man between 65 and 85 years old with acute or convalescent COVID-19. This chain connects TRBV5-1 to TRBJ2-7; 8 bases fit TRBD2. The material sequenced was peripheral blood. CDR3 sequence reads: CASSLVGSGDYEQYF. Here the CDR3 DNA reads TGCGCCAGCAGCTTGGTCGGTAGCGGGGATTACGAGCAGTACTTC.